These 28 T cell receptor beta chains were sequenced from one sample in a study of blood T cell repertoires in COVID-19. Data came from immunoSEQ multiplex PCR; TCRdb stores just in-frame clones and leaves some out. The table has about 200,000 clones, 75% to 85% seen once. The material sequenced was peripheral blood. The receptors derive from a man aged 60-69 years with acute or convalescent COVID-19.

The gene calls are TRBV2 and TRBJ2-3; 10 positions match TRBD1. Germline values: CDR1 SNHLY, CDR2 FYNNEI. The trim removed 6 bases at V and 2 bases at J, leaving 11 bases unmatched. This CDR3 is 17 amino acids long. CDR3 region: CASSHRDRGFVTDTQYF. The CDR3 DNA reads as TGTGCCAGCAGCCACCGGGACAGGGGATTTGTCACAGATACGCAGTATTTT.

This chain joins TRBV6-5 and TRBJ2-7; TRBD2 matches 10 bases. CDR1 MNHEY and CDR2 SVGAGI come from the germline V gene. V lost 7 bases to trimming and J lost 3 bases; unmatched junction nucleotides: 6. This CDR3 contains 14 residues. This chain's CDR3 is CASTLAGVIYEQYF. The CDR3 DNA is TGTGCCAGCACCCTAGCGGGAGTAATCTACGAGCAGTACTTC.

V gene TRBV12-5 combines with J gene TRBJ2-3; 10 positions agree with TRBD2. V lost 6 bases to trimming and J lost 2 bases; unmatched junction nucleotides: 11. This CDR3 contains 17 residues. The germline CDR1 and CDR2 sequences are LGHNT and FRNRAP. The chain's CDR3 is CASGPKPGLANTDTQYF. CDR3 in DNA: TGTGCTAGTGGGCCTAAACCGGGACTAGCGAACACAGATACGCAGTATTTT.

V is TRBV9 and J is TRBJ1-6; TRBD1 matches 7 bases. J lost 5 bases, V lost 3 bases, and 8 bases had no gene match. The CDR3 consists of 16 residues. Germline CDR1 reads SGDLS; CDR2 reads YYNGEE. CDR3 loop: CASSARQGLDNSPLHF. The CDR3 DNA follows: TGTGCCAGCAGCGCCCGACAGGGCCTAGATAATTCACCCCTCCACTTT. Looking up the rest from reference TRBV9 and TRBJ1-6 gives the full variable domain: DSGVTQTPKHLITATGQRVTLRCSPRSGDLSVYWYQQSLDQGLQFLIQYYNGEERAKGNILERFSAQQFPDLHSELNLSSLELGDSALYFCASSARQGLDNSPLHFGNGTRLTVT.

V usage is TRBV5-1 and J usage is TRBJ2-3, with a tentative D call TRBD1 (6 bases). V shed 2 bases and J shed 1 base, with 11 bases lying between them. Germline CDR1 is SGHRS and CDR2 is YFSETQ. The CDR3 totals 15 residues. The CDR3 sequence: CASSFRGDGTDTQYF. The CDR3 region has the DNA TGCGCCAGCAGCTTCAGGGGAGACGGCACAGATACGCAGTATTTT.

The chain recombines TRBV5-1 with TRBJ2-7; TRBD1 agrees at 9 bases. The CDR3 is 15 amino acids. V lost 4 bases to trimming and J lost 5 bases; unmatched junction nucleotides: 10. The germline V gene encodes CDR1 SGHRS and CDR2 YFSETQ. The DNA of the CDR3 is TGCGCCAGCAGCGACCCACAGGGGGCGTTCAACGAGCAGTACTTC. Translating gives CASSDPQGAFNEQYF.

J is TRBJ2-1 and V is TRBV9, with D hard to call. The CDR3 covers 15 residues. V was clipped by 3 bases and J by 2 bases, with 12 bases between them. Germline-derived CDR1 and CDR2 are SGDLS and YYNGEE. The CDR3 sequence: CASSANSRPYNEQFF. The CDR3 DNA reads TGTGCCAGCAGCGCCAACTCGCGCCCCTACAATGAGCAGTTCTTC.

The chain recombines TRBV4-2 with TRBJ1-6; 7 bases align to TRBD1. The ends lost 6 bases at V and 5 bases at J; junction bases unmatched: 10. The CDR3 consists of 16 residues. Germline assignment: CDR1 LGHNA and CDR2 YNFKEQ. The CDR3 protein is CASRNAWDRNNSPLHF. The CDR3 nucleotides read TGTGCCAGCAGAAATGCGTGGGACAGAAATAATTCACCCCTCCACTTT.

This clone was counted only a few times. The chain combines TRBV4-2 with TRBJ2-1, with TRBD2 matching over 10 bases. The J segment lost 2 bases and the V segment lost 4 bases, leaving 5 bases of the junction unmatched. Germline CDR1 reads LGHNA; CDR2 reads YNFKEQ. This CDR3 spans 16 amino acids. CDR3 in amino acids: CASSRHTSGTYNEQFF. The CDR3 DNA reads TGTGCCAGCAGCCGCCACACTAGCGGGACCTACAATGAGCAGTTCTTC.

This clone has more than one count but fewer than ten. The chain carries TRBV27 and TRBJ1-5; D is ambiguous. CDR1 is MNHEY, CDR2 SMNVEV, per germline (reference sequence). V was trimmed by 8 bases and J by 7 bases, leaving 21 bases between them. This CDR3 contains 15 residues. Here the CDR3 reads CASGRPLGSGQPQHF. The DNA for the CDR3 is TGTGCCAGCGGCCGACCCCTAGGATCGGGGCAGCCCCAGCATTTT.

Notes on this clone: At one boundary the junction diverges from the germline segment, which might be a read error. This sequence joins TRBV7-2 and TRBJ2-5; perhaps TRBD2 as D (6 bases). The germline V gene encodes CDR1 SGHTA and CDR2 FQGNSA. This CDR3 contains 14 residues. CDR3 protein: CASNLRDFQETQYF. The CDR3 bases are TGTGCCAGCAACTTACGGGACTTCCAAGAGACCCAGTACTTC.

The J gene is TRBJ1-5, the V gene TRBV6-5; possibly TRBD1 for D (6 bases). There are 15 residues in the CDR3. V dropped 2 bases and J dropped 1 base, with 9 bases sitting between them. Germline V gene data show CDR1 as MNHEY and CDR2 as SVGAGI. Written as DNA, the CDR3 is TGTGCCAGCAGTTACGACAGGCCAAGCAATCAGCCCCAGCATTTT. Translating it yields CASSYDRPSNQPQHF.

V gene TRBV4-2 combines with J gene TRBJ2-3, with TRBD2 matching over 8 bases. The V gene's germline CDR1 is LGHNA and CDR2 YNFKEQ. The CDR3 totals 18 residues. After removal of 0 bases from V and 2 bases from J, the junction contained 10 bases not matched to a gene. CDR3: CASSQDVARGAYTDTQYF. CDR3 DNA sequence: TGTGCCAGCAGCCAAGATGTCGCGCGGGGGGCTTACACAGATACGCAGTATTTT.

The rearrangement links TRBV7-9 to TRBJ1-2; D not certain. This CDR3 is 12 amino acids long. V was trimmed by 5 bases and J by 8 bases, leaving 12 bases between them. Germline lookup yields CDR1 SEHNR and CDR2 FQNEAQ (reference sequence). DNA for the CDR3: TGTGCCAGCAGCGACTTCGGGGTAGGCTACACCTTC. Protein product: CASSDFGVGYTF.

This clone was observed at least ten times. The J gene is TRBJ2-1, the V gene TRBV3-1 (or the pseudogene TRBV3-2), with 7 nucleotides matching TRBD1. The V gene's germline CDR1 is LGHDT and CDR2 YNNKEL (reference sequence). The CDR3 runs to 14 residues. After removal of 0 bases from V and 9 bases from J, the junction contained 5 bases not matched to a gene. The CDR3 reads CASSQDLPGGEQFF. CDR3 coding DNA: TGTGCCAGCAGCCAAGATCTTCCAGGGGGTGAGCAGTTCTTC.

The rearrangement joins TRBV7-2 to TRBJ1-2, with D unresolved. Trimming took 3 bases from V and 8 from J, leaving 22 bases between them. In germline, CDR1 is SGHTA, CDR2 FQGNSA. The CDR3 has 16 residues. CDR3: CASSFRGGQVAGGYTF. The CDR3 DNA follows: TGTGCCAGCAGCTTCCGGGGAGGGCAGGTCGCGGGAGGCTACACCTTC.

This chain uses TRBV4-1 with TRBJ1-2; TRBD1 agrees at 7 bases. The V and J ends lost 0 bases and 0 bases, in that order; junction bases with no gene match: 7. The CDR3 is 17 amino acids. Germline CDR1 reads MGHRA; CDR2 reads YSYEKL. CDR3 in amino acids: CASSQDRGPTPNYGYTF. CDR3 sequence (DNA): TGCGCCAGCAGCCAAGATAGGGGGCCAACCCCTAACTATGGCTACACCTTC.

This sequence joins TRBV19 and TRBJ1-5; 10 nucleotides match TRBD1. The junction had 9 bases not matched to a gene; V was cut back by 7 bases and J by 6 bases. Per germline, CDR1 LNHDA and CDR2 SQIVND (reference sequence). The CDR3 length is 15 residues. CDR3 nucleotide sequence: TGTGCCAGTACCCCGGGACAGGGGCGCGGTCAGCCCCAGCATTTT. As protein: CASTPGQGRGQPQHF.

The chain has TRBV4-3 and TRBJ1-1; D unresolved. This CDR3 contains 13 residues. The V gene lost 0 bases and the J gene lost 4 bases, with 6 bases spanning the gap. Germline CDR1 reads LGHNA; CDR2 reads YSLEER. The CDR3 DNA follows: TGCGCCAGCAGCCAAGAATATTTCACTGAAGCTTTCTTT. It yields the protein CASSQEYFTEAFF.

As for this clone: The same CDR3 can be traced to other DNA sequences in this sample. This rearrangement joins TRBV11-3 to TRBJ2-1; 11 bases agree with TRBD2. Germline values: CDR1 SGHNT, CDR2 YENEEA. Trimming took 6 bases from V and 4 from J; bases not matched to a gene: 5. CDR3 length: 15 amino acids. CDR3 nucleotides: TGTGCCAGCAGTCTGCTAGCGGGGGGTTACAATGAGCAGTTCTTC. Translating gives CASSLLAGGYNEQFF. Combining the CDR3 with reference TRBV11-3 and TRBJ2-1 gives the whole variable domain EAGVVQSPRYKIIEKKQPVAFWCNPISGHNTLYWYLQNLGQGPELLIRYENEEAVDDSQLPKDRFSAERLKGVDSTLKIQPAELGDSAVYLCASSLLAGGYNEQFFGPGTRLTVL.

This clone was counted a single time. The rearrangement links TRBV29-1 to TRBJ1-2, with TRBD1 matching 8 bases. The V gene end was trimmed by 4 bases and the J gene end by 2 bases; junction bases not matched to a gene: 3. This CDR3 is built from 13 residues. Germline V gene lookup returns CDR1 SQVTM and CDR2 ANQGSEA. The CDR3: CSVAQGANYGYTF. The CDR3 coding sequence is TGCAGCGTTGCTCAGGGGGCGAACTATGGCTACACCTTC.

This clone was recorded a few times. This chain joins TRBV5-1 and TRBJ1-1; no clear D gene. There are 13 residues in the CDR3. With 4 bases removed from V and 3 bases from J, the gap between germline ends came to 10 bases. Germline V gene lookup returns CDR1 SGHRS and CDR2 YFSETQ. The CDR3 sequence is CASSPSRDTEAFF. The CDR3, as DNA: TGCGCCAGCAGCCCTTCAAGAGACACTGAAGCTTTCTTT.

V usage is TRBV25-1 and J usage is TRBJ2-1; TRBD2 matches 10 bases. V was pared by 3 bases and J by 5 bases, with 7 bases of the junction left unmatched. The CDR3 covers 16 residues. Germline V CDR1 and CDR2: MGHDK, SYGVNS. CDR3 sequence (DNA): TGTGCCAGCAGTGACCGGACTAGCGGACGGAACAATGAGCAGTTCTTC. Translation: CASSDRTSGRNNEQFF.

V usage is TRBV30 and J usage is TRBJ2-4, with 7 bases fitting TRBD2. The CDR3 extends over 16 amino acids. CDR1 GTSNPN and CDR2 SVGIG come from the germline V gene (reference sequence). V lost 0 bases to trimming and J lost 5 bases; unmatched junction nucleotides: 10. The CDR3 here is CAWSVFSGRAQNIQYF. CDR3 sequence (DNA): TGTGCCTGGAGTGTATTTAGCGGGCGGGCCCAAAACATTCAGTACTTC.

The DNA of the CDR3 is TGTGCCAGCTCCGATTCCGGGACAGGTCACGAGCAGTACTTC. Translating gives CASSDSGTGHEQYF. J is TRBJ2-7 and V is TRBV18; 8 nucleotides match TRBD1. The CDR3 loop spans 14 amino acids. In germline, CDR1 is KGHSH, CDR2 LQKENI. J was trimmed by 5 bases and V by 6 bases; bases with no gene match: 9.

About this clone itself: Mismatch with germline at one junction end may stem from a read error. This sequence joins TRBV29-1 and TRBJ1-2, with 8 bases identical to TRBD1. Germline V gene lookup returns CDR1 SQVTM and CDR2 ANQGSEA. CDR3 length: 15 amino acids. CDR3 protein: CSVKEIWTGSYGYTF. The CDR3 DNA follows: TGCAGCGTTAAAGAGATTTGGACAGGGAGTTATGGCTACACCTTC.

In the case of this clone: The identical CDR3 is also encoded by other nucleotide sequences in the sample. The chain combines TRBV30 with TRBJ2-2, with D hard to call. Germline V gene lookup returns CDR1 GTSNPN and CDR2 SVGIG (reference sequence). There are 14 residues in the CDR3. V lost 0 bases and J 2 bases, leaving 7 bases between the germline ends. The CDR3 sequence is CAWSVLSNTGELFF. CDR3 DNA sequence: TGTGCCTGGAGTGTACTAAGTAACACCGGGGAGCTGTTTTTT. Filled out from reference TRBV30 and TRBJ2-2, the complete variable domain reads SQTIHQWPATLVQPVGSPLSLECTVEGTSNPNLYWYRQAAGRGLQLLFYSVGIGQISSEVPQNLSASRPQDRQFILSSKKLLLSDSGFYLCAWSVLSNTGELFFGEGSRLTVL.

This clone was detected only once. This chain connects TRBV7-2 to TRBJ1-3, with 9 bases identical to TRBD1. Germline-derived CDR1 and CDR2 are SGHTA and FQGNSA. The CDR3 has 14 amino acids. The ends lost 7 bases at V and 3 bases at J; junction bases unmatched: 4. In nucleotides, the CDR3 is TGTGCCAGCACCCCGGACAGGGGTGGAAACACCATATATTTT. Translating it yields CASTPDRGGNTIYF.